The 25 T cell receptor beta chains in this list originate from one sample, sequenced in a study of siplizumab effects on memory and regulatory T cells. The data were produced by immunoSEQ multiplex PCR, yet TCRdb's version contains in-frame clones alone and is incomplete. Of tens of thousands of clones listed, roughly 97% are singletons. Sequenced: naive CD4+ T cells sorted from blood. These receptors came from a human donor in good health.

This clone was seen only once. The chain is built from TRBV21-1 and TRBJ2-2; the table's D call TRBD1 went unverified against the DNA. TRBV21-1 is shown as a pseudogene. This CDR3 comprises 17 residues. For the CDR3, the DNA is TGTGCCAGCAGCAAAAAGCTTAGGGACAGGGACACCGGGGAGCTGTTTTTT. Its translation is CASSKKLRDRDTGELFF.

The chain links TRBV6-6 to TRBJ1-1; D gene ambiguous. CDR1 and CDR2 (germline): MNHNY, SVGAGI (reference sequence). The CDR3 length is 14 residues. V lost 6 bases and J lost 0, with 11 bases in between. The CDR3 sequence is CASRLPSVNTEAFF. In DNA form, the CDR3 reads TGTGCCAGCAGGCTACCCAGCGTGAACACTGAAGCTTTCTTT.

This clone was recorded only once. J is TRBJ1-4 and V is TRBV5-8, with TRBD1 identical over 10 bases. V shed 4 bases, J shed 6 bases, and the junction held 9 bases outside the gene matches. The CDR3 runs 16 residues. Germline lookup yields CDR1 SGHTS and CDR2 YDEGEE. DNA for the CDR3: TGTGCCAGCAGCATCCGGGACAGGGGCAAGTATGAAAAACTGTTTTTT. Translated: CASSIRDRGKYEKLFF. The full variable domain, completed using reference TRBV5-8 and TRBJ1-4, is EAGVTQSPTHLIKTRGQQATLRCSPISGHTSVYWYQQALGLGLQFLLWYDEGEERNRGNFPPRFSGRQFPNYSSELNVNALELEDSALYLCASSIRDRGKYEKLFFGSGTQLSVL.

This clone came up once. The rearrangement uses TRBV19 and TRBJ1-4, with 7 bases identical to TRBD1. The CDR3 is 14 amino acids. Germline CDR1 and CDR2: LNHDA and SQIVND (reference sequence). Trimming at V came to 1 base and at J to 10 bases, leaving 6 bases not matched to a gene. CDR3 sequence (DNA): TGTGCCAGTAGTATAGGACAGGGTTCGGGAAAACTGTTTTTT. This sequence encodes CASSIGQGSGKLFF.

This clone has only a few counts. The chain joins TRBV7-2 to TRBJ1-1, with D hard to call. Between the trimmed V and J ends, which lost 3 bases and 5 bases, there was a span of 7 bases. The CDR3 has 12 amino acids. CDR1 SGHTA and CDR2 FQGNSA come from the germline V gene. The CDR3 coding sequence is TGTGCCAGCAGCTTTGGGAGGACTGAAGCTTTCTTT. Protein product: CASSFGRTEAFF.

The rearrangement links TRBV10-3 to TRBJ1-3; D is unresolved. The CDR3 runs 12 residues. V was clipped by 3 bases and J by 8 bases, with 8 bases between them. Germline V gene sequence: CDR1 ENHRY, CDR2 SYGVKD. This CDR3 reads CAISDFRDTIYF. The CDR3, as DNA: TGTGCCATCAGTGATTTTCGGGACACCATATATTTT.

This chain joins TRBV5-6 and TRBJ2-3; TRBD2 might be the D (5 bases). Germline loops: CDR1 SGHDT, CDR2 YYEEEE. V shed 7 bases and J shed 2 bases, with 20 bases lying between them. This CDR3 has 16 residues. CDR3 DNA sequence: TGTGCCAGCGGGGAATTAGCGCTCTTATCCACAGATACGCAGTATTTT. Protein: CASGELALLSTDTQYF.

The genes are TRBV29-1 and TRBJ1-1; possibly TRBD1 for D (5 bases). Germline V lookup: CDR1 SQVTM, CDR2 ANQGSEA. The V end was cut by 5 bases, the J end by 4 bases, with 14 bases between. CDR3 size: 13 residues. CDR3 nucleotides: TGCAGCGTTAATCATGGGACCGCCACTGAAGCTTTCTTT. Its translation is CSVNHGTATEAFF.

This chain uses TRBV6-5 with TRBJ2-5, with D tentatively TRBD1 or TRBD2 (5 bases each). CDR3 length: 16 residues. The germline V gene has CDR1 MNHEY and CDR2 SVGAGI. Trimming stripped 3 bases from V and 4 bases from J, with 18 bases between. The chain's CDR3 is CASSYKRSRDVETQYF. The CDR3 bases are TGTGCCAGCAGTTATAAGAGGAGTAGGGACGTAGAGACCCAGTACTTC.

V is TRBV2 and J is TRBJ1-2; TRBD1 matches 10 bases. The V gene's germline CDR1 is SNHLY and CDR2 FYNNEI. CDR3 length equals 14 residues. The trim removed 10 bases at V and 2 bases at J, leaving 7 bases unmatched. In DNA form, the CDR3 reads TGTGCCACCAGCTGGGACAGGGGAAACTATGGCTACACCTTC. Amino acids: CATSWDRGNYGYTF.

The chain couples TRBV6-6 to TRBJ2-7; 8 bases are a match to TRBD1. This CDR3 region has 15 residues. V trimming: 5 bases; J trimming: 6 bases; junction bases outside the gene matches: 12. In germline, CDR1 is MNHNY, CDR2 SVGAGI (reference sequence). The CDR3 is CASSKGQAGFPEQYF. In nucleotides, the CDR3 is TGTGCCAGCAGTAAGGGACAGGCTGGGTTCCCCGAGCAGTACTTC.

The chain links TRBV5-1 to TRBJ1-1; weak D call: TRBD1 (5 bases). V dropped 0 bases and J dropped 5 bases, with 11 bases sitting between them. Germline values: CDR1 SGHRS, CDR2 YFSETQ. This CDR3 is 14 amino acids long. CDR3 sequence: CASSLGRVGTEAFF. The CDR3 nucleotides read TGCGCCAGCAGCTTGGGCAGGGTGGGGACTGAAGCTTTCTTT.

The chain employs TRBV10-2 and TRBJ2-7; no clear D. Germline V gives CDR1 WSHSY, CDR2 SAAADI. This CDR3 has 13 residues. Trimming removed 0 bases from V and 7 bases from J, with 10 bases in between. CDR3 sequence: CASSESTAQEQYF. CDR3 nucleotide sequence: TGCGCCAGCAGTGAGTCTACAGCCCAAGAGCAGTACTTC.

V is TRBV6-5 and J is TRBJ1-1; unclear D gene. Germline CDR1 MNHEY, CDR2 SVGAGI. This CDR3 is 13 amino acids long. Deletions cut 0 bases from V and 11 bases from J, with 13 bases between. The CDR3 sequence is CASSYSSVKEAFF. CDR3 nucleotides: TGTGCCAGCAGTTACTCGAGCGTAAAAGAGGCTTTCTTT.

V gene TRBV11-2 combines with J gene TRBJ1-4; D is uncertain. The germline V gene encodes CDR1 SGHAT and CDR2 FQNNGV. This CDR3 has 11 residues. V was trimmed by 2 bases and J by 7 bases, leaving 2 bases between them. The CDR3 DNA sequence: TGTGCCAGCAGCTTACGTGAAAAACTGTTTTTT. It encodes CASSLREKLFF.

V and J are TRBV25-1 and TRBJ2-1; maybe TRBD1 (6 bases). V was trimmed by 4 bases and J by 6 bases, leaving 13 bases between them. CDR1 and CDR2 (germline): MGHDK, SYGVNS. The CDR3 runs 14 residues. Written as DNA, the CDR3 is TGTGCCAGCAGTGTCAGCAGGGGCCGCAATGAGCAGTTCTTC. Amino acid sequence: CASSVSRGRNEQFF. The full variable domain, in which reference TRBV25-1 and TRBJ2-1 provide the parts outside the CDR3, is EADIYQTPRYLVIGTGKKITLECSQTMGHDKMYWYQQDPGMELHLIHYSYGVNSTEKGDLSSESTVSRIRTEHFPLTLESARPSHTSQYLCASSVSRGRNEQFFGPGTRLTVL.

This chain links TRBV5-1 with TRBJ2-7; D is possibly TRBD1 (6 bases). Germline V CDR1 and CDR2: SGHRS, YFSETQ. With 7 bases removed from V and 0 bases from J, the gap between germline ends came to 11 bases. The CDR3 is made up of 13 amino acids. The CDR3 region has the DNA TGCGCCAGCCGGCGACAGGACTCCTACGAGCAGTACTTC. Its translation is CASRRQDSYEQYF. The full variable domain, rest sourced from reference TRBV5-1 and TRBJ2-7, is KAGVTQTPRYLIKTRGQQVTLSCSPISGHRSVSWYQQTPGQGLQFLFEYFSETQRNKGNFPGRFSGRQFSNSRSEMNVSTLELGDSALYLCASRRQDSYEQYFGPGTRLTVT.

The rearrangement joins TRBV18 to TRBJ1-2; D might be TRBD1 (5 bases). Trimming cost V 0 bases and J 7 bases, with 9 bases left between them. The CDR3 is 13 amino acids. Per the germline V gene, CDR1 is KGHSH and CDR2 is LQKENI. The CDR3 here is CASSPPGALGYTF. CDR3 DNA sequence: TGTGCCAGCTCACCACCTGGGGCGCTTGGCTACACCTTC.

The chain has TRBV11-2 and TRBJ2-7; 7 bases match TRBD1. Looked up from germline, CDR1 is SGHAT and CDR2 is FQNNGV. V trimming: 3 bases; J trimming: 2 bases; junction bases outside the gene matches: 1. The CDR3 runs to 13 residues. CDR3 residues: CASSLDRPYEQYF. CDR3 in DNA: TGTGCCAGCAGCTTGGACAGGCCCTACGAGCAGTACTTC.

J is TRBJ1-5 and V is TRBV21-1. TRBV21-1 is assigned pseudogene status. The CDR3 length is 15 residues. The DNA for the CDR3 is TGTGCCAGCAGCAAACAGGACCGTAGCAATCAGCCCCAGCATTTT. It yields the protein CASSKQDRSNQPQHF.

The genes are TRBV5-1 and TRBJ2-5, with D hard to call. Trimming took 4 bases from V and 2 from J, leaving 21 bases between them. The germline CDR1 and CDR2 sequences are SGHRS and YFSETQ. CDR3 size: 17 residues. This CDR3 reads CASSMDGPADEQETQYF. CDR3 nucleotides: TGCGCCAGCAGCATGGACGGGCCAGCAGATGAGCAAGAGACCCAGTACTTC. The full variable domain, completed using reference TRBV5-1 and TRBJ2-5, is KAGVTQTPRYLIKTRGQQVTLSCSPISGHRSVSWYQQTPGQGLQFLFEYFSETQRNKGNFPGRFSGRQFSNSRSEMNVSTLELGDSALYLCASSMDGPADEQETQYFGPGTRLLVL.

The V call is TRBV19, the J call TRBJ2-2; TRBD2 aligns across 11 bases. V dropped 7 bases and J dropped 5; count of bases not matched to a gene: 6. Looked up from germline, CDR1 is LNHDA and CDR2 is SQIVND (reference sequence). The CDR3 extends over 15 amino acids. CDR3: CASTLAGGPTGELFF. The CDR3 DNA reads as TGTGCCAGTACCTTAGCGGGGGGGCCGACCGGGGAGCTGTTTTTT.

This chain connects TRBV4-2 to TRBJ2-1; possibly TRBD2 for D (7 bases). Per germline, CDR1 LGHNA and CDR2 YNFKEQ. Trimming cost V 3 bases and J 7 bases, with 22 bases left between them. CDR3 length: 17 residues. In DNA form, the CDR3 reads TGTGCCAGCAGCCAGCCTAGGGGGGGGCAGGCTGGGAATGAGCAGTTCTTC. Translated, it gives CASSQPRGGQAGNEQFF.

The chain combines TRBV7-2 with TRBJ2-3, with 10 bases aligning to TRBD2. The CDR3 loop spans 15 amino acids. Germline lookup yields CDR1 SGHTA and CDR2 FQGNSA. Trimming took 7 bases from V and 3 from J; bases not matched to a gene: 7. CDR3 residues: CASTLGLARTDTQYF. For the CDR3, the DNA is TGTGCCAGCACCCTGGGACTAGCGAGGACAGATACGCAGTATTTT.

V usage is TRBV7-9 and J usage is TRBJ2-1; the D is unclear. CDR1 is SEHNR, CDR2 FQNEAQ, per germline (reference sequence). This CDR3 has 14 amino acids. Trimming left V 6 bases short and J 4 bases short, with 13 bases between. This CDR3 reads CASSQKSAYNEQFF. As DNA, the CDR3 is TGTGCCAGCAGTCAAAAATCAGCATACAATGAGCAGTTCTTC.